Below are 22 T cell receptor beta chains sequenced from a single sample in a study of OX40 agonist ivuxolimab in advanced cancers. Here immunoSEQ multiplex PCR was the method, and the copy in TCRdb shows in-frame clones only, minus some. The table has 100,000 or so clones, less than 95% seen once. Sequenced material: CD4+ or CD8+ T cells sorted from blood, taken in a trial of the OX40 agonist ivuxolimab. These receptors all stem from an adult with an advanced solid tumor such as melanoma, head and neck, liver or kidney cancer.

The V call is TRBV7-2, the J call TRBJ2-5; no definite D call. Trimming took 3 bases from V and 5 from J, leaving 13 bases between them. The CDR3 totals 14 residues. The V gene's germline CDR1 is SGHTA and CDR2 FQGNSA. The CDR3 DNA sequence: TGTGCCAGCAGCTTTTTCGGTATAGAGGAGACCCAGTACTTC. Protein product: CASSFFGIEETQYF. Using reference TRBV7-2 and TRBJ2-5 for the parts outside the CDR3, the full variable domain is GAGVSQSPSNKVTEKGKDVELRCDPISGHTALYWYRQSLGQGLEFLIYFQGNSAPDKSGLPSDRFSAERTGGSVSTLTIQRTQQEDSAVYLCASSFFGIEETQYFGPGTRLLVL.

V usage is TRBV2 and J usage is TRBJ1-2; D not resolved. CDR3 length: 14 amino acids. Germline V CDR1 and CDR2: SNHLY, FYNNEI. The V end was cut by 6 bases, the J end by 3 bases, with 14 bases between. CDR3 sequence (DNA): TGTGCCAGCAGCGCCCGACAATTAGACTATGGCTACACCTTC. Translation: CASSARQLDYGYTF.

The rearrangement uses TRBV5-1 and TRBJ2-7; 7 bases are a match to TRBD1. The germline gives CDR1 SGHRS, CDR2 YFSETQ. J was trimmed by 0 bases and V by 4 bases; bases with no gene match: 16. The CDR3 spans 18 residues. The CDR3 sequence: CASSQPSRDRLGSYEQYF. The CDR3 DNA is TGCGCCAGCAGCCAACCGTCCCGGGACAGATTAGGCTCCTACGAGCAGTACTTC.

The CDR3 nucleotides are TGTGCCAGCAGCTTGGGACCCACGAACACTGAAGCTTTCTTT. Residues: CASSLGPTNTEAFF. This chain uses TRBV5-5 with TRBJ1-1; D remains unclear. Trimming took off 0 bases at V and 1 base at J, with 7 bases between the two ends. Looked up from germline, CDR1 is SGHKS and CDR2 is YYEKEE (reference sequence). This CDR3 is built from 14 residues.

The count of this clone is one. The chain employs TRBV7-2 and TRBJ2-2; D is unresolved. The CDR3 runs to 13 residues. V dropped 1 base and J dropped 4 bases, with 4 bases sitting between them. Germline values: CDR1 SGHTA, CDR2 FQGNSA. In DNA form, the CDR3 reads TGTGCCAGCAGCTTAGGAGGCACCGGGGAGCTGTTTTTT. This encodes CASSLGGTGELFF.

This chain links TRBV9 with TRBJ2-7; the match to TRBD2 covers 13 bases. Germline V gives CDR1 SGDLS, CDR2 YYNGEE. V lost 4 bases, J lost 3 bases, and 7 bases stayed unmatched. This CDR3 is built from 16 residues. The CDR3 protein is CASSPSGTSGNYEQYF. The CDR3 DNA follows: TGTGCCAGCAGCCCCTCCGGGACTAGCGGGAACTACGAGCAGTACTTC.

This clone was seen only once. V gene TRBV19 combines with J gene TRBJ1-5; 8 nucleotides agree with TRBD1. J lost 4 bases, V lost 7 bases, and 9 bases had no gene match. The germline gives CDR1 LNHDA, CDR2 SQIVND (reference sequence). CDR3 length: 15 residues. CDR3 DNA sequence: TGTGCCAGTAAGGATCGGGACAGGCTTAATCAGCCCCAGCATTTT. Translated: CASKDRDRLNQPQHF.

This chain joins TRBV5-1 and TRBJ2-3; perhaps TRBD2 as D (5 bases). The CDR3 is made up of 14 amino acids. V was cut by 0 bases and J by 4 bases, with 9 bases left in between. CDR1 and CDR2 (germline): SGHRS, YFSETQ. The chain's CDR3 is CASSLERAPDTQYF. The CDR3 nucleotides read TGCGCCAGCAGCTTGGAGAGGGCGCCAGATACGCAGTATTTT.

V is TRBV27 and J is TRBJ2-7, with 10 bases aligning to TRBD2. V shed 6 bases, J shed 4 bases, and the junction held 3 bases outside the gene matches. CDR3 size: 13 residues. Germline V gene data show CDR1 as MNHEY and CDR2 as SMNVEV (reference sequence). CDR3: CASRTSGRYEQYF. The CDR3 DNA is TGTGCCAGCAGGACTAGCGGGCGTTACGAGCAGTACTTC.

The V gene is TRBV4-2, the J gene TRBJ2-7, with 13 bases identical to TRBD2. V trimming: 3 bases; J trimming: 2 bases; junction bases outside the gene matches: 13. The length of the CDR3 is 19 residues. Germline V CDR1 and CDR2: LGHNA, YNFKEQ. CDR3 protein: CASSQDSGTSGTGTYEQYF. CDR3 nucleotides: TGTGCCAGCAGCCAGGATTCCGGGACTAGCGGGACTGGCACCTACGAGCAGTACTTC.

The chain joins TRBV2 to TRBJ1-5, with D unclear. V was shortened by 5 bases and J by 0 bases, with 5 bases between the two germline ends. The CDR3 has 13 amino acids. CDR1 is SNHLY, CDR2 FYNNEI, per germline. The DNA for the CDR3 is TGTGCCAGCAGTCCGGATAGCAATCAGCCCCAGCATTTT. Its translation: CASSPDSNQPQHF.

In its sample, this clone was seen once. The chain uses TRBV15 and TRBJ2-3; D unresolved. This CDR3 contains 13 residues. Trimming cost V 5 bases and J 2 bases, with 8 bases left between them. Germline CDR1 is LNHNV and CDR2 is YYDKDF (reference sequence). The DNA of the CDR3 is TGTGCCACCAGCGGGATCTACACAGATACGCAGTATTTT. Translation gives CATSGIYTDTQYF. The whole variable domain, filled in from reference TRBV15 and TRBJ2-3, reads DAMVIQNPRYQVTQFGKPVTLSCSQTLNHNVMYWYQQKSSQAPKLLFHYYDKDFNNEADTPDNFQSRRPNTSFCFLDIRSPGLGDTAMYLCATSGIYTDTQYFGPGTRLTVL.

The chain joins TRBV6-1 to TRBJ2-7, with TRBD2 as a possible D gene (7 bases). The V end lost 4 bases, the J end lost 6 bases, and 13 bases lay between the germline ends. Germline V gives CDR1 MNHNS, CDR2 SASEGT. CDR3 length equals 13 residues. The chain's CDR3 is CASSGQGRGEQYF. CDR3 bases: TGTGCCAGCAGTGGCCAGGGGAGGGGCGAGCAGTACTTC.

The V call is TRBV7-2, the J call TRBJ1-5, with D unresolved. CDR3 length equals 13 residues. Per the germline V gene, CDR1 is SGHTA and CDR2 is FQGNSA. V was pared by 4 bases and J by 6 bases, with 10 bases between. The CDR3 DNA follows: TGTGCCAGCAGCTCTAAGGGCGGTCAGCCCCAGCATTTT. This sequence encodes CASSSKGGQPQHF. Filled out from reference TRBV7-2 and TRBJ1-5, the complete variable domain reads GAGVSQSPSNKVTEKGKDVELRCDPISGHTALYWYRQSLGQGLEFLIYFQGNSAPDKSGLPSDRFSAERTGGSVSTLTIQRTQQEDSAVYLCASSSKGGQPQHFGDGTRLSIL.

V and J are TRBV15 and TRBJ1-5, with TRBD1 matching over 12 bases. Losses at the gene ends were 3 bases for V and 6 bases for J; bases not matched to a gene: 15. In germline, CDR1 is LNHNV, CDR2 YYDKDF (reference sequence). The CDR3 is 19 residues long. This CDR3 is CATSSGTGGPPGLRQPQHF. The CDR3 DNA reads as TGTGCCACCAGCAGCGGGACAGGGGGCCCACCCGGGCTCCGTCAGCCCCAGCATTTT.

The V call is TRBV11-2, the J call TRBJ2-2; 12 bases are a match to TRBD1. CDR1 SGHAT and CDR2 FQNNGV come from the germline V gene. V was clipped by 0 bases and J by 0 bases; unmatched bases: 8. This CDR3 is built from 20 residues. The CDR3 DNA is TGTGCCAGCAGCTTAGACCGGTGGGGACAGGGGGCCGCGAACACCGGGGAGCTGTTTTTT. Amino acid sequence: CASSLDRWGQGAANTGELFF.

The V gene is TRBV28, the J gene TRBJ1-1; D possibly corresponds to TRBD1 (5 bases). The CDR3 totals 15 residues. CDR1 is MDHEN and CDR2 is SYDVKM in the germline V gene. Between the trimmed V and J ends, which lost 7 bases and 4 bases, there was a span of 19 bases. In DNA form, the CDR3 reads TGTGCCAGCACTCCTTGGGGGAGGGTGGGCACTGAAGCTTTCTTT. This translates into CASTPWGRVGTEAFF.

The rearrangement uses TRBV6-5 and TRBJ2-7, with TRBD1 as a possible D gene (5 bases). CDR1 MNHEY and CDR2 SVGAGI come from the germline V gene. Trimming took off 6 bases at V and 0 bases at J, with 12 bases between the two ends. The CDR3 runs 14 residues. In DNA form, the CDR3 reads TGTGCCAGCAGGTCCCAGGGCTTCTCCTACGAGCAGTACTTC. Amino acids: CASRSQGFSYEQYF.

This chain uses TRBV10-3 with TRBJ2-6; D is perhaps TRBD1 (5 bases). This CDR3 is 14 amino acids long. From germline, CDR1 is ENHRY and CDR2 SYGVKD. V lost 4 bases to trimming and J lost 2 bases, with 6 bases between them. The CDR3 DNA sequence: TGTGCCATCAGTGGGGGCGCTGGGGCCAACGTCCTGACTTTC. Encoded protein: CAISGGAGANVLTF.

A few counts support this clone. The rearrangement links TRBV7-2 to TRBJ1-2; tentatively, D is TRBD1 (5 bases). This CDR3 is 17 amino acids long. The V and J ends lost 3 bases and 5 bases respectively, with 22 bases between them. Germline CDR1 and CDR2: SGHTA and FQGNSA. The CDR3 protein is CASSFDVVARDVYGYTF. In nucleotides, the CDR3 is TGTGCCAGCAGCTTCGACGTAGTAGCCAGGGACGTTTATGGCTACACCTTC.

V is TRBV5-1 and J is TRBJ2-2; 7 nucleotides align to TRBD1. The CDR3 is 15 residues long. V gave up 2 bases and J gave up 4 bases; unmatched junction bases: 5. Germline assignment: CDR1 SGHRS and CDR2 YFSETQ. CDR3: CASSFRQGSTGELFF. CDR3 in DNA: TGCGCCAGCAGCTTCCGACAGGGCAGCACCGGGGAGCTGTTTTTT.

The rearrangement uses TRBV7-2 and TRBJ2-7, with 11 nucleotides matching TRBD2. CDR1 and CDR2 from the germline V gene are SGHTA and FQGNSA. The V segment lost 0 bases and the J segment 1 base; nucleotides outside the gene matches: 2. The CDR3 has 16 amino acids. CDR3 loop: CASSLAGTSGSYEQYF. In DNA form, the CDR3 reads TGTGCCAGCAGCTTAGCCGGGACTAGCGGATCCTACGAGCAGTACTTC. Complete variable domain (other parts from reference TRBV7-2 and TRBJ2-7): GAGVSQSPSNKVTEKGKDVELRCDPISGHTALYWYRQSLGQGLEFLIYFQGNSAPDKSGLPSDRFSAERTGGSVSTLTIQRTQQEDSAVYLCASSLAGTSGSYEQYFGPGTRLTVT.